The 28 T cell receptor beta chains below come from one sample, sequenced in a study of T cell responses to AZD1222 COVID-19 vaccine. Clones were read by immunoSEQ multiplex PCR, and TCRdb kept only the in-frame ones, dropping some. The sample includes about 110,000 clones, roughly 90% of them seen just once. Sequencing was performed on peripheral blood, taken on day 0 of AZD1222 vaccination. The receptors originated from an adult in good health.

The chain recombines TRBV28 with TRBJ1-4; D not certain. Germline-derived CDR1 and CDR2 are MDHEN and SYDVKM. The CDR3 runs to 11 residues. Trimming pared 3 bases from V and 7 bases from J, leaving 3 bases between. The CDR3 loop is CASSFFEKLFF. The CDR3 nucleotides are TGTGCCAGCAGTTTTTTTGAAAAACTGTTTTTT. Looking up the rest from reference TRBV28 and TRBJ1-4 gives the full variable domain: DVKVTQSSRYLVKRTGEKVFLECVQDMDHENMFWYRQDPGLGLRLIYFSYDVKMKEKGDIPEGYSVSREKKERFSLILESASTNQTSMYLCASSFFEKLFFGSGTQLSVL.

The chain is built from TRBV19 and TRBJ1-5; 7 positions agree with TRBD1. V was pared by 7 bases and J by 1 base, with 19 bases of the junction left unmatched. The CDR3 runs to 19 residues. The V gene's germline CDR1 is LNHDA and CDR2 SQIVND (reference sequence). CDR3 protein: CASKRRGRGDRGSNQPQHF. As DNA, the CDR3 is TGTGCCAGTAAGAGGCGGGGCAGGGGGGATCGGGGGAGCAATCAGCCCCAGCATTTT.

Only a few counts were recorded for this clone. The gene calls are TRBV7-8 and TRBJ1-5, with TRBD1 matching 7 bases. Germline lookup yields CDR1 SGHVS and CDR2 FQNEAQ. This CDR3 has 14 amino acids. V shed 10 bases, J shed 5 bases, and the junction held 11 bases outside the gene matches. The DNA for the CDR3 is TGTGCCACCGGGGGACAGAGCCCCGATCAGCCCCAGCATTTT. Residues: CATGGQSPDQPQHF.

The chain combines TRBV19 with TRBJ2-7; D gene uncertain. The CDR3 consists of 12 residues. V dropped 6 bases and J dropped 6 bases, with 12 bases sitting between them. The germline CDR1 and CDR2 sequences are LNHDA and SQIVND (reference sequence). CDR3 sequence (DNA): TGTGCCAGTAGAGACCCGAGTTCCGAGCAGTACTTC. Its protein product is CASRDPSSEQYF.

The rearrangement joins TRBV5-1 to TRBJ2-5; 9 bases are a match to TRBD2. Trimming at V came to 0 bases and at J to 5 bases, leaving 5 bases not matched to a gene. This CDR3 comprises 15 residues. From germline, CDR1 is SGHRS and CDR2 YFSETQ. CDR3 in amino acids: CASSLVAGVRETQYF. Here the CDR3 DNA reads TGCGCCAGCAGCTTGGTAGCGGGAGTCAGGGAGACCCAGTACTTC.

The chain has TRBV6-5 and TRBJ1-1, with TRBD1 as a possible D gene (5 bases). The germline V gene encodes CDR1 MNHEY and CDR2 SVGAGI. The CDR3 loop spans 13 amino acids. V dropped 7 bases and J dropped 4 bases, with 13 bases sitting between them. Written as DNA, the CDR3 is TGTGCCAGCACTCTCACTGGGGGCACTGAAGCTTTCTTT. The encoded protein is CASTLTGGTEAFF.

The V gene is TRBV6-5, the J gene TRBJ1-6; 8 nucleotides align to TRBD1. The CDR3 contains 15 residues. Trimming took 2 bases from V and 5 from J; bases not matched to a gene: 2. CDR1 MNHEY and CDR2 SVGAGI come from the germline V gene. CDR3 sequence (DNA): TGTGCCAGCAGTTACCAGACAGGGGATAATTCACCCCTCCACTTT. This translates into CASSYQTGDNSPLHF.

This chain connects TRBV2 to TRBJ1-2; D unresolved. Germline CDR1 reads SNHLY; CDR2 reads FYNNEI. With 6 bases removed from V and 5 bases from J, the gap between germline ends came to 13 bases. This CDR3 region has 13 residues. CDR3 region: CASRTQQRYGYTF. The CDR3 region has the DNA TGTGCCAGCAGAACCCAACAGCGATATGGCTACACCTTC.

The chain joins TRBV2 to TRBJ1-2, with TRBD1 identical over 8 bases. V lost 3 bases and J lost 1; bases outside the gene matches: 7. Germline V gene sequence: CDR1 SNHLY, CDR2 FYNNEI. The CDR3 length is 16 residues. The CDR3 DNA is TGTGCCAGCAGTGAGGGCAGGGGGCCCGTTAACTATGGCTACACCTTC. Protein product: CASSEGRGPVNYGYTF.

This chain joins TRBV6-5 and TRBJ2-3; the D gene is possibly TRBD1 (6 bases). Trimming removed 3 bases from V and 2 bases from J, with 12 bases in between. CDR1 is MNHEY and CDR2 is SVGAGI in the germline V gene. This CDR3 contains 15 residues. Here the CDR3 DNA reads TGTGCCAGCAGTTATGTGGGGACATACACAGATACGCAGTATTTT. This encodes CASSYVGTYTDTQYF.

The V and J genes are TRBV11-3 and TRBJ2-5; D is undetermined. CDR3 length: 14 residues. The germline CDR1 and CDR2 sequences are SGHNT and YENEEA. The V gene lost 5 bases and the J gene lost 5 bases, with 15 bases spanning the gap. CDR3 residues: CASSPSVNGETQYF. The CDR3 DNA reads as TGTGCCAGCAGCCCCTCGGTGAATGGTGAGACCCAGTACTTC. The complete variable domain, with remaining parts taken from reference TRBV11-3 and TRBJ2-5, reads EAGVVQSPRYKIIEKKQPVAFWCNPISGHNTLYWYLQNLGQGPELLIRYENEEAVDDSQLPKDRFSAERLKGVDSTLKIQPAELGDSAVYLCASSPSVNGETQYFGPGTRLLVL.

The chain is built from TRBV6-5 and TRBJ2-7, with D unresolved. V was clipped by 2 bases and J by 0 bases, with 8 bases between them. The CDR3 contains 14 residues. CDR1 is MNHEY and CDR2 is SVGAGI in the germline V gene. CDR3 DNA: TGTGCCAGCAGTTACGGGTATAGCTCCTACGAGCAGTACTTC. This encodes CASSYGYSSYEQYF.

The chain couples TRBV4-3 to TRBJ1-1; D ambiguous. Germline lookup yields CDR1 LGHNA and CDR2 YSLEER. The CDR3 is 13 residues long. V was trimmed by 0 bases and J by 4 bases, leaving 6 bases between them. DNA for the CDR3: TGCGCCAGCAGCCAAGAGGAGACCACTGAAGCTTTCTTT. Its translation is CASSQEETTEAFF.

This chain joins TRBV27 and TRBJ2-7; 8 nucleotides agree with TRBD1. This CDR3 contains 18 residues. With V trimmed by 0 bases and J by 7 bases, 17 bases remained unmatched. Germline V gives CDR1 MNHEY, CDR2 SMNVEV (reference sequence). The CDR3 region is CASSLSGMTGTGTGEQYF. In nucleotides, the CDR3 is TGTGCCAGCAGTTTATCAGGGATGACCGGGACAGGAACTGGGGAGCAGTACTTC.

The V and J genes are TRBV6-2 or TRBV6-3 and TRBJ1-1; D is ambiguous. Per the germline V gene, CDR1 is MNHEY and CDR2 is SVGEGT. Trimming shortened V by 6 bases and J by 2 bases, and 13 bases separated the two germline ends. This CDR3 contains 14 residues. CDR3 residues: CASSRDRDNTEAFF. The CDR3 nucleotides read TGTGCCAGCAGCCGAGATCGGGATAACACTGAAGCTTTCTTT.

The rearrangement joins TRBV7-2 to TRBJ1-1; D not certain. Germline V lookup: CDR1 SGHTA, CDR2 FQGNSA. The CDR3 runs to 11 residues. V lost 5 bases and J lost 11, with 12 bases in between. CDR3 sequence reads: CASSRAVTAFF. The CDR3 nucleotides are TGTGCCAGCAGCCGAGCAGTTACGGCTTTCTTT.

The chain combines TRBV28 with TRBJ2-3, with 9 bases that match TRBD2. Trimming removed 4 bases from V and 2 bases from J; junction bases left unmatched: 10. This CDR3 region has 17 residues. Germline loops: CDR1 MDHEN, CDR2 SYDVKM. CDR3 bases: TGTGCCAGCAGTTCCTCCTATCGACTAGCGGACACAGATACGCAGTATTTT. It encodes CASSSSYRLADTDTQYF. The full variable domain, rest sourced from reference TRBV28 and TRBJ2-3, is DVKVTQSSRYLVKRTGEKVFLECVQDMDHENMFWYRQDPGLGLRLIYFSYDVKMKEKGDIPEGYSVSREKKERFSLILESASTNQTSMYLCASSSSYRLADTDTQYFGPGTRLTVL.

The rearrangement uses TRBV7-2 and TRBJ1-2, with 8 bases that match TRBD1. The junction had 5 bases not matched to a gene; V was cut back by 5 bases and J by 3 bases. The germline gives CDR1 SGHTA, CDR2 FQGNSA. CDR3 length equals 14 residues. The CDR3 DNA reads TGTGCCAGCAGCCCCGGACAGGGTTACTATGGCTACACCTTC. This encodes CASSPGQGYYGYTF.

This chain joins TRBV6-1 and TRBJ2-3, with TRBD1 matching over 9 bases. V dropped 3 bases and J dropped 5; count of bases not matched to a gene: 6. This CDR3 contains 15 residues. Germline CDR1 reads MNHNS; CDR2 reads SASEGT. CDR3 coding DNA: TGTGCCAGCAGTGAGACGGGACAGGGTATAGATACGCAGTATTTT. It codes for CASSETGQGIDTQYF.

The chain uses TRBV6-2 or TRBV6-3 and TRBJ1-5; no definite D call. Germline V lookup: CDR1 MNHEY, CDR2 SVGEGT. The germline V and J ends were trimmed by 4 bases and 4 bases, with 11 bases remaining between them. This CDR3 contains 14 residues. The CDR3 here is CASSSGRENQPQHF. DNA for the CDR3: TGTGCCAGCAGTTCGGGGAGGGAAAATCAGCCCCAGCATTTT.

The genes are TRBV30 and TRBJ2-1; 12 nucleotides match TRBD2. Germline V gene data show CDR1 as GTSNPN and CDR2 as SVGIG (reference sequence). This CDR3 is 21 amino acids long. J gave up 3 bases and V 3 bases, and 21 bases lay outside the gene matches. Here the CDR3 reads CAWSPSSGGAVYYLGYNEQFF. CDR3 DNA sequence: TGTGCCTGGAGCCCGTCTAGCGGGGGGGCCGTATACTATTTGGGCTACAATGAGCAGTTCTTC.

This chain links TRBV27 with TRBJ1-6; 8 bases fit TRBD1. The J segment lost 12 bases and the V segment lost 8 bases, leaving 9 bases of the junction unmatched. Germline CDR1 is MNHEY and CDR2 is SMNVEV (reference sequence). The CDR3 totals 13 residues. The CDR3 reads CASGSRGRGPLHF. The CDR3, as DNA: TGTGCCAGCGGTAGCAGGGGGCGAGGACCCCTCCACTTT.

The rearrangement joins TRBV6-2 or TRBV6-3 to TRBJ1-2; D remains ambiguous. CDR3 length: 15 amino acids. Germline V lookup: CDR1 MNHEY, CDR2 SVGEGT. The germline V and J ends were trimmed by 1 base and 0 bases, with 9 bases remaining between them. The CDR3 loop is CASSYFGSTNYGYTF. In DNA, the CDR3 is TGTGCCAGCAGTTACTTCGGCAGCACTAACTATGGCTACACCTTC.

This clone came up once. The chain joins TRBV12-3 or TRBV12-4 to TRBJ2-5; weak D call: TRBD2 (6 bases). The CDR3 runs 12 residues. Trimming left V 6 bases short and J 5 bases short, with 10 bases between. The CDR3 nucleotides read TGTGCCAGCAGAAGACTAGATGAGACCCAGTACTTC. It codes for CASRRLDETQYF.

The J gene is TRBJ2-7, the V gene TRBV28, with TRBD2 identical over 8 bases. CDR3 length equals 14 residues. From germline, CDR1 is MDHEN and CDR2 SYDVKM. V trimming: 2 bases; J trimming: 2 bases; junction bases outside the gene matches: 2. CDR3 residues: CASSLREGAYEQYF. CDR3 in DNA: TGTGCCAGCAGTTTACGGGAGGGAGCCTACGAGCAGTACTTC.

The rearrangement links TRBV6-5 to TRBJ2-3, with D perhaps assigned TRBD1 or TRBD2 (5 bases each). This CDR3 comprises 14 residues. Trimming shortened V by 4 bases and J by 2 bases, and 10 bases separated the two germline ends. Germline V lookup: CDR1 MNHEY, CDR2 SVGAGI. CDR3 in DNA: TGTGCCAGCAGTTCCGGGGCCCTCACAGATACGCAGTATTTT. Its protein product is CASSSGALTDTQYF.

The rearrangement joins TRBV5-1 to TRBJ1-3; 10 bases line up with TRBD1. In germline, CDR1 is SGHRS, CDR2 YFSETQ. With 1 base clipped from V and 3 bases from J, the junction kept 4 bases outside the gene matches. This CDR3 comprises 16 residues. The CDR3 DNA sequence: TGCGCCAGCAGCTTGCTGGGACAGGGGAATGGAAACACCATATATTTT. Translation gives CASSLLGQGNGNTIYF.

The CDR3 coding sequence is TGTGCCAGCAGCCTGTTAGCGGGGGGGCCCGGAGATACGCAGTATTTT. This sequence encodes CASSLLAGGPGDTQYF. This chain connects TRBV5-4 to TRBJ2-3, with TRBD2 identical over 11 bases. V dropped 4 bases and J dropped 5; count of bases not matched to a gene: 9. The CDR3 spans 16 residues. From germline, CDR1 is SGHNT and CDR2 YYREEE (reference sequence).